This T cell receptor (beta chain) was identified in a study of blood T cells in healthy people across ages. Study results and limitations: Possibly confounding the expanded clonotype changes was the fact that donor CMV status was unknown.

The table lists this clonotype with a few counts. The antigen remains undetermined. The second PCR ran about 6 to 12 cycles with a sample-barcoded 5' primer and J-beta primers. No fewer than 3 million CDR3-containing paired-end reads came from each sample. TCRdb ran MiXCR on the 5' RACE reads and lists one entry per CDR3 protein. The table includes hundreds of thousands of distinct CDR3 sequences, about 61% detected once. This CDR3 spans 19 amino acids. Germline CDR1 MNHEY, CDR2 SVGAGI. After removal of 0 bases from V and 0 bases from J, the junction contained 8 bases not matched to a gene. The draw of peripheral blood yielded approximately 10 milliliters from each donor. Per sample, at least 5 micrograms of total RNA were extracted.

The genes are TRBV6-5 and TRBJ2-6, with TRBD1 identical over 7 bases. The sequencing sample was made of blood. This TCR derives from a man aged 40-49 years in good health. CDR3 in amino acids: CASSYSQGPAFSGANVLTF. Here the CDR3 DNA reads TGTGCCAGCAGTTACTCACAGGGGCCAGCCTTCTCTGGGGCCAACGTCCTGACTTTC.